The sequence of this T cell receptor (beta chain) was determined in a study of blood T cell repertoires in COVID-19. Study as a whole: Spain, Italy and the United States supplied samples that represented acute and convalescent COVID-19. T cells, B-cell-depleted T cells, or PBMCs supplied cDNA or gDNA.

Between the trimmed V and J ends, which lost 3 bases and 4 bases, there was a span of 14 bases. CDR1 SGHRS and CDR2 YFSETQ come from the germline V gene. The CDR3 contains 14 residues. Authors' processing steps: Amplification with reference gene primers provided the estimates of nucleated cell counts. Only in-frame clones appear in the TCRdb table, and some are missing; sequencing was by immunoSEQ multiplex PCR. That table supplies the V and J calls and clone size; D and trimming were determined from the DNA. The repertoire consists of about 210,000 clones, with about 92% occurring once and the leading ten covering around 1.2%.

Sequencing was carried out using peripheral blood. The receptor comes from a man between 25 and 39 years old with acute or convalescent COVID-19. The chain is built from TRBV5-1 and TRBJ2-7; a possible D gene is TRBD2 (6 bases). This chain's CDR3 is CASSSPGLTYEQYF. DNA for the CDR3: TGCGCCAGCAGCTCTCCGGGACTGACATACGAGCAGTACTTC.